Included here is one T cell receptor (beta chain) sequence, with context. The antigen is not known. Each donor was a healthy Caucasian individual from Russia, aged 6 to 90. The sample originates from a study of blood T cells in healthy people across ages. Study-level points and caveats: Unsorted PBMCs prevented conclusive naive versus antigen-experienced comparison. Among long-lived donors, naive CD4+ cells were more numerous and diversity higher than in aged donors.

Primers used in a second PCR of roughly 6 to 11 cycles were a sample-barcoded 5' primer and a J-beta primer mix. Each cDNA molecule, via a template-switch adaptor with 12 random nucleotides, was tagged. One entry per CDR3 protein results from TCRdb running MiXCR on the 5' RACE reads. The profile shows about 2 million distinct CDR3 sequences, approximately 50% of them singletons. Sequencing was done on a sample of blood. This TCR came from a woman in her thirties or forties in good health.

The CDR3 coding sequence is TGTGCCAGCAGCATTGGACAGCCTCAACAAGAGACCCAGTACTTC. Protein product: CASSIGQPQQETQYF. V gene TRBV11-3 combines with J gene TRBJ2-5; a possible D gene is TRBD1 (6 bases). The CDR3 consists of 15 residues. V was shortened by 5 bases and J by 2 bases, with 15 bases between the two germline ends. In germline, CDR1 is SGHNT, CDR2 YENEEA.